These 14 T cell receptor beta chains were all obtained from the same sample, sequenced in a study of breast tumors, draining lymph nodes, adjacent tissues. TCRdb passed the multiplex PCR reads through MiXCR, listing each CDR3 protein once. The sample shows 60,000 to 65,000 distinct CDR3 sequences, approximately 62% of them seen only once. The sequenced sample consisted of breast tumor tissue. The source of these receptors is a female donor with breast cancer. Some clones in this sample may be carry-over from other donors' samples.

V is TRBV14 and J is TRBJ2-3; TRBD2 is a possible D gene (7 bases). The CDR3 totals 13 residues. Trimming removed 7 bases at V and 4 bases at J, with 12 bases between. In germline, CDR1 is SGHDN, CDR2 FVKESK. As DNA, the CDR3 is TGTGCCAGCAATTGGGGGGGCCCAGATACGCAGTATTTT. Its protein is CASNWGGPDTQYF.

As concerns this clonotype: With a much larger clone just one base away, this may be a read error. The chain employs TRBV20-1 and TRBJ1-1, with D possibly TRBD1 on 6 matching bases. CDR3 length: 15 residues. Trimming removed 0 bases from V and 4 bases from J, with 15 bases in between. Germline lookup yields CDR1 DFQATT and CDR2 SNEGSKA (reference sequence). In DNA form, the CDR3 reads TGCAGTGCTAGAGAAAATAGGGGGATGGGCACTGAAGCTTTCTTT. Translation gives CSARENRGMGTEAFF.

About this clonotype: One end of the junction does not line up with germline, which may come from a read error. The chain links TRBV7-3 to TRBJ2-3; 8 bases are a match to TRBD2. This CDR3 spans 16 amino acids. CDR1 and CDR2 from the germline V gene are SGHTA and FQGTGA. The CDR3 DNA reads TGTTCCAGCATCCGGGCGGGGGGACTAAGCACAGATACGCGGTATTTT. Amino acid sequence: CSSIRAGGLSTDTRYF.

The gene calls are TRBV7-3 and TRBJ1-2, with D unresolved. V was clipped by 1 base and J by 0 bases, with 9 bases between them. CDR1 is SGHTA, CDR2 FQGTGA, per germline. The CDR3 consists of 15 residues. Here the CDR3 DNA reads TGTGCCAGCAGCTTAATGGGCGGGTCTAACTATGGCTACACCTTC. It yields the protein CASSLMGGSNYGYTF.

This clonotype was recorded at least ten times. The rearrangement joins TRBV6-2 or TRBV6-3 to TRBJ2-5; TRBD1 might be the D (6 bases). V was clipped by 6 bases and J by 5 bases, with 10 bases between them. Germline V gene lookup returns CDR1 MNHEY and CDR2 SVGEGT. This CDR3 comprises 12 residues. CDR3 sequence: CASRQGTETQYF. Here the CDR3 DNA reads TGTGCCAGCAGACAGGGTACGGAGACCCAGTACTTC.

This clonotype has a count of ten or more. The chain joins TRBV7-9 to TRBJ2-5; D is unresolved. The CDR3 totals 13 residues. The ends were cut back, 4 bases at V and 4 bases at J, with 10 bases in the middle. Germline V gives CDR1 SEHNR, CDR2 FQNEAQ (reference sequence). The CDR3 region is CASSSRVGETQYF. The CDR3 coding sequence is TGTGCCAGCAGCTCTAGGGTCGGAGAGACCCAGTACTTC.

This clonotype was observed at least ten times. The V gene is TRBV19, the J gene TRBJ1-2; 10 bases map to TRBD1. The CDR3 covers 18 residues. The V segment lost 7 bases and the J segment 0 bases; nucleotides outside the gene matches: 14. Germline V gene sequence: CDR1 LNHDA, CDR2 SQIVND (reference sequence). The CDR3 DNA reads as TGTGCCAGTACCCCCGACAGGGGGCTAAGGGAAGCTAACTATGGCTACACCTTC. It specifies CASTPDRGLREANYGYTF.

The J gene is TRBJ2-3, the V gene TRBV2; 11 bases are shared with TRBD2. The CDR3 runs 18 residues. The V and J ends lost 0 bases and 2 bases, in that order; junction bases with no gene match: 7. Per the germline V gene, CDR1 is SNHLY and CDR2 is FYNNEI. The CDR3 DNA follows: TGTGCCAGCAGTGAAGCGAAGGATAGCGGGGGGGCCACAGATACGCAGTATTTT. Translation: CASSEAKDSGGATDTQYF.

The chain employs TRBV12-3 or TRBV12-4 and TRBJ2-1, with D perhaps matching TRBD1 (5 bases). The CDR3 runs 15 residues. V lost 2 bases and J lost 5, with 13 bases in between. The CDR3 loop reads CASSLSQGVNNEQFF. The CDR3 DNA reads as TGTGCCAGCAGTTTAAGTCAGGGTGTAAACAATGAGCAGTTCTTC.

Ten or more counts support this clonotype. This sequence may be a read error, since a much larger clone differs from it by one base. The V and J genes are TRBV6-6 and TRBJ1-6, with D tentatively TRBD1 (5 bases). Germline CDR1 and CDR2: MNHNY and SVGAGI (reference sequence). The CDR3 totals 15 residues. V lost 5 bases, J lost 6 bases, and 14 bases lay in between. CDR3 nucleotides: TGTGCCAGCAGTCCCCCCCCGGACACTAATTCACCCCTCCACTTT. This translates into CASSPPPDTNSPLHF.

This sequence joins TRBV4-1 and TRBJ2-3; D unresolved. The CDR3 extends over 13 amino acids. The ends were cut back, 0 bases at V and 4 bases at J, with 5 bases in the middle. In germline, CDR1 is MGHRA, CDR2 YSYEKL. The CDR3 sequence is CASSQDPPDTQYF. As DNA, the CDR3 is TGCGCCAGCAGCCAAGATCCACCAGATACGCAGTATTTT.

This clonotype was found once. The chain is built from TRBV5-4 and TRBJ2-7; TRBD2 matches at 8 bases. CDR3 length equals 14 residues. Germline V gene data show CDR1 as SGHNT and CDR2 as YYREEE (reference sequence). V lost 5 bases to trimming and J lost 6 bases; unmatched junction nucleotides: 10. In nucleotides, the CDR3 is TGTGCCAGCAGATTTGAGGGACGGGGGGGCGAGCAGTACTTC. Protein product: CASRFEGRGGEQYF.

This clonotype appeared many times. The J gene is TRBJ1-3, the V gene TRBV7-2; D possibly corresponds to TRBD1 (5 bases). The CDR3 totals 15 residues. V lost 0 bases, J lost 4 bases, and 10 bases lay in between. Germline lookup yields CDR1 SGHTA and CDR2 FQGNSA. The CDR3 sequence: CASSLAAGRGNTIYF. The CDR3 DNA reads TGTGCCAGCAGCTTAGCAGCAGGGAGAGGAAACACCATATATTTT.

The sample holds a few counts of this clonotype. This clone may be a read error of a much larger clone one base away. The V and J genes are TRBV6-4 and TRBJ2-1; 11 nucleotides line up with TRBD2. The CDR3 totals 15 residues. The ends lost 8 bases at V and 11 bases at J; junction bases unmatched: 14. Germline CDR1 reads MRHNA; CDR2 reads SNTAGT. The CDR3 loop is CASLHRLAGWYQQFF. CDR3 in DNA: TGTGCCAGCCTGCACCGACTAGCGGGGTGGTATCAGCAGTTCTTC.